The T cell receptor (beta chain) under discussion was sequenced for a study of blood T cells in healthy people across ages. Across the whole study: Through template switching, about one barcoded beta molecule was captured per two T cells, as measured in model experiments.

The second PCR ran roughly 7 to 12 cycles with a sample-barcoded 5' primer and J-beta primers. TCRdb re-derived calls from the 5' RACE reads in MiXCR, one entry per CDR3 protein. The data show 1,500,000 or so distinct CDR3 sequences, roughly 43% seen once. Only one count was recorded for this clonotype. Input material: blood. This sequence was found in a woman under 30 in good health.

Written as DNA, the CDR3 is TGTGCCAGCAGTGAATTAGTAGGGTCTGGAAACACCATATATTTT. Residues: CASSELVGSGNTIYF. This chain joins TRBV25-1 and TRBJ1-3; D is unclear. Trimming removed 1 base at V and 1 base at J, with 8 bases between. The germline V gene encodes CDR1 MGHDK and CDR2 SYGVNS. This CDR3 comprises 15 residues.